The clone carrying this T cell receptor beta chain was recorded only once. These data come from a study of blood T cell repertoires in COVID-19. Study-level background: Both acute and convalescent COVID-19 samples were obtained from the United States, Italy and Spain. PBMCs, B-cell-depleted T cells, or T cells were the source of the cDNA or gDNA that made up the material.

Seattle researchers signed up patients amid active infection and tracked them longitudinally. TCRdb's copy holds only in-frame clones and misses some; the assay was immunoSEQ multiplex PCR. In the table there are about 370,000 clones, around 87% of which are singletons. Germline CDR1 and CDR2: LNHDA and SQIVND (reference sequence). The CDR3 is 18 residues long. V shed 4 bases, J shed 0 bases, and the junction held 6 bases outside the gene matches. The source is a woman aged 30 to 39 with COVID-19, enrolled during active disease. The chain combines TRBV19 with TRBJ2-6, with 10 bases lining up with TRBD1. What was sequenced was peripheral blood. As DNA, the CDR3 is TGTGCCAGTAGTACTCAAGGGGACAGGGGCTCTGGGGCCAACGTCCTGACTTTC. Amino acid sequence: CASSTQGDRGSGANVLTF.